This T cell receptor (beta chain) was retrieved from a study of PD-1 blockade in mismatch repair-deficient tumors. Study as a whole: Patients had approximately 11 mismatch repair-deficient cancer types, all previously treated and progressing.

This CDR3 is built from 14 residues. The ends lost 4 bases at V and 2 bases at J; junction bases unmatched: 5. TCRs were sequenced from three patients responding to pembrolizumab. Profiling relied on immunoSEQ multiplex PCR, and the TCRdb table lists in-frame clones only, not all of them. The profile covers about 68,000 clones, with around 80% appearing a single time and nearly 5.5% taken by the ten largest. The chain couples TRBV5-3 to TRBJ1-2; 7 bases align to TRBD1. Being an ORF, TRBV5-3 has a function that is uncertain. This specimen consisted of peripheral blood, obtained 2 weeks after starting pembrolizumab. The receptor was isolated from an adult with mismatch repair-deficient cancer. The CDR3 here is CARSPDRNNYGYTF. The CDR3 DNA sequence: TGTGCCAGAAGCCCGGACAGGAACAACTATGGCTACACCTTC.